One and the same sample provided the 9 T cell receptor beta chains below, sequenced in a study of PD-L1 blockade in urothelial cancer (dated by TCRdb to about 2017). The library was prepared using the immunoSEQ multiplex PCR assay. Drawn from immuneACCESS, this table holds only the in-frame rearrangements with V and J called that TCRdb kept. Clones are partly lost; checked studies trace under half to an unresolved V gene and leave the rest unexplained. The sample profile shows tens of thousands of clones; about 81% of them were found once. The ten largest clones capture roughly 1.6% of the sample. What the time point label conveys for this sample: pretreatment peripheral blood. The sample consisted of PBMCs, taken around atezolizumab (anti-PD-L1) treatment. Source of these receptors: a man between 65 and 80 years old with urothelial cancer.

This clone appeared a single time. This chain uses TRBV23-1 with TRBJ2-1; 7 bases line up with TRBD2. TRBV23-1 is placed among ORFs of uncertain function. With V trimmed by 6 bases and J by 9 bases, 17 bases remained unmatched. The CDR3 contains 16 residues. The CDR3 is CASRPLPWTRMSEQFF. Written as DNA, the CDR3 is TGCGCCAGCAGGCCCCTCCCTTGGACTAGAATGAGTGAGCAGTTCTTC.

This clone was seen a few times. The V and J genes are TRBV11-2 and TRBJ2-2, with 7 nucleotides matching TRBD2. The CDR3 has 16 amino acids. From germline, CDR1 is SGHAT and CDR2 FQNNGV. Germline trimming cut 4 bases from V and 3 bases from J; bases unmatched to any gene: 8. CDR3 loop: CASSSGGEAYTGELFF. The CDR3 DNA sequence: TGTGCCAGCAGCTCTGGGGGGGAGGCTTACACCGGGGAGCTGTTTTTT.

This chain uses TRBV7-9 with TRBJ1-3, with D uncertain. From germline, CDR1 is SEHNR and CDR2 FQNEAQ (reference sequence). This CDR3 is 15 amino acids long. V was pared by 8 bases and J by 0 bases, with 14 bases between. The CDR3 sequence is CASRSRENSGNTIYF. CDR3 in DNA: TGTGCCAGCCGAAGCCGGGAAAACTCTGGAAACACCATATATTTT.

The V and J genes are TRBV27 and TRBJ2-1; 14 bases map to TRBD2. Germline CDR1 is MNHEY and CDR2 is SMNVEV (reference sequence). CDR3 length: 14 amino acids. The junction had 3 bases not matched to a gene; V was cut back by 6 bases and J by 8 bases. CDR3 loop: CASRGLAGGYEQFF. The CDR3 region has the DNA TGTGCCAGCAGAGGACTAGCGGGAGGCTATGAGCAGTTCTTC.

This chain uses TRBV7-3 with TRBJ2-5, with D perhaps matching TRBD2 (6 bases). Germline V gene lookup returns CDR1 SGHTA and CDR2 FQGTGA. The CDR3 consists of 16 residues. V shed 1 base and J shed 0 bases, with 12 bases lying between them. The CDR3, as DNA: TGTGCCAGCAGCTTAAATTCGGGGAGGAACCAAGAGACCCAGTACTTC. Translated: CASSLNSGRNQETQYF.

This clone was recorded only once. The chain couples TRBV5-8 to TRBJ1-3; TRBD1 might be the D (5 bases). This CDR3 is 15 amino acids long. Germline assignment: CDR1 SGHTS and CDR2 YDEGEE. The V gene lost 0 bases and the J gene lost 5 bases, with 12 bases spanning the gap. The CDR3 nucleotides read TGTGCCAGCAGCTTGGGGCAGGGCGATAGAAACACCATATATTTT. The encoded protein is CASSLGQGDRNTIYF.

As DNA, the CDR3 is TGTGCCAGCAGCCCAGGGGTGGGGGGCTACACCTTC. Translating it yields CASSPGVGGYTF. The J gene is TRBJ1-2, the V gene TRBV28, with TRBD1 as a possible D gene (6 bases). V was trimmed by 6 bases and J by 8 bases, leaving 13 bases between them. Per germline, CDR1 MDHEN and CDR2 SYDVKM. This CDR3 region has 12 residues.

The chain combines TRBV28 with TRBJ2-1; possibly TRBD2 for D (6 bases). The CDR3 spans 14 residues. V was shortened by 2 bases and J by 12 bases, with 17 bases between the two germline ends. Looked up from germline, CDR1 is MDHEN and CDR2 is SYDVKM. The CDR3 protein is CASSLPLAPAGQFF. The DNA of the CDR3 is TGTGCCAGCAGTTTACCCCTAGCGCCCGCTGGGCAGTTCTTC.

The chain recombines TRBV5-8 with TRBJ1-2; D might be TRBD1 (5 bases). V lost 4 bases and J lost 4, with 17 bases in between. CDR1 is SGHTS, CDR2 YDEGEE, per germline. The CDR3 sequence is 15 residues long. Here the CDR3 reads CASSLRWTQLYGYTF. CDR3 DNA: TGTGCCAGCAGCCTAAGGTGGACACAGCTCTATGGCTACACCTTC.